The 23 T cell receptor beta chains below all came from one sample that was sequenced in a study of T cell repertoires in cytomegalovirus infection. No antigen is known for these receptors. TCRdb analysed the reads with MiXCR anew, one entry per CDR3 protein. The sample holds under 350,000 distinct CDR3 sequences, 20% to 25% seen once. The starting material was cultured PBMCs, obtained from culture after CMV antigen stimulation. These receptor sequences come from a human donor in good health (CMV status not recorded). Some clones in this sample may be carry-over from other donors' samples.

Ten or more counts support this clonotype. The chain recombines TRBV7-9 with TRBJ2-7; D uncertain. Germline CDR1 reads SEHNR; CDR2 reads FQNEAQ (reference sequence). This CDR3 has 11 residues. Trimming stripped 5 bases from V and 3 bases from J, with 5 bases between. CDR3 residues: CASSTYYEQYF. The CDR3 DNA sequence: TGTGCCAGCAGCACCTACTACGAGCAGTACTTC.

There are a few counts of this clonotype. The J gene is TRBJ1-5, the V gene TRBV10-3; 10 bases are shared with TRBD1. The CDR3 extends over 16 amino acids. Trimming removed 0 bases from V and 2 bases from J; junction bases left unmatched: 1. Per the germline V gene, CDR1 is ENHRY and CDR2 is SYGVKD. CDR3 protein: CAISESGTGGNQPQHF. The DNA of the CDR3 is TGTGCCATCAGTGAGTCCGGGACAGGGGGCAATCAGCCCCAGCATTTT.

This clonotype was seen at least ten times. The chain carries TRBV9 and TRBJ1-1, with 8 bases identical to TRBD1. CDR1 and CDR2 (germline): SGDLS, YYNGEE. J lost 1 base, V lost 3 bases, and 5 bases had no gene match. The CDR3 is made up of 15 amino acids. CDR3 region: CASSETGVGNTEAFF. CDR3 coding DNA: TGTGCCAGCAGCGAGACAGGGGTAGGGAACACTGAAGCTTTCTTT.

The CDR3 DNA sequence: TGTGCCACCAGTGGGACAGGGGTCAAAAACATTCAGTACTTC. It yields the protein CATSGTGVKNIQYF. The rearrangement uses TRBV24-1 and TRBJ2-4, with 9 bases that match TRBD1. Looked up from germline, CDR1 is KGHDR and CDR2 is SFDVKD. The CDR3 has 14 residues. Losses at the gene ends were 5 bases for V and 3 bases for J; bases not matched to a gene: 1.

This clonotype was detected a few times. This chain joins TRBV7-2 and TRBJ2-3; 7 nucleotides line up with TRBD2. V shed 5 bases, J shed 4 bases, and the junction held 12 bases outside the gene matches. Germline V lookup: CDR1 SGHTA, CDR2 FQGNSA. The CDR3 sequence is 16 residues long. The CDR3 DNA is TGTGCCAGCAGCGGAGCGTCTAGCGGTGGCGCAGATACGCAGTATTTT. The encoded protein is CASSGASSGGADTQYF.

The chain has TRBV28 and TRBJ2-3; D gene uncertain. Trimming cost V 7 bases and J 2 bases, with 16 bases left between them. The germline gives CDR1 MDHEN, CDR2 SYDVKM. CDR3 size: 15 residues. Here the CDR3 reads CASTLTDRFTDTQYF. CDR3 sequence (DNA): TGTGCCAGCACCCTGACGGACCGCTTCACAGATACGCAGTATTTT. The whole variable domain, remainder taken from reference TRBV28 and TRBJ2-3, is DVKVTQSSRYLVKRTGEKVFLECVQDMDHENMFWYRQDPGLGLRLIYFSYDVKMKEKGDIPEGYSVSREKKERFSLILESASTNQTSMYLCASTLTDRFTDTQYFGPGTRLTVL.

The chain couples TRBV4-1 to TRBJ2-6; D gene uncertain. V gave up 3 bases and J gave up 0 bases, with 12 bases separating them. The CDR3 sequence is 17 residues long. Germline CDR1 reads MGHRA; CDR2 reads YSYEKL. The CDR3 region is CASSQGQAYSGANVLTF. The CDR3 bases are TGCGCCAGCAGCCAGGGCCAGGCCTACTCTGGGGCCAACGTCCTGACTTTC.

This chain links TRBV4-2 with TRBJ2-2; no clear D gene. This CDR3 comprises 15 residues. V was shortened by 1 base and J by 5 bases, with 11 bases between the two germline ends. Germline loops: CDR1 LGHNA, CDR2 YNFKEQ. Written as DNA, the CDR3 is TGTGCCAGCAGCCAAGCACTCGGAGTTACCGGGGAGCTGTTTTTT. As protein: CASSQALGVTGELFF.

V usage is TRBV3-1 and J usage is TRBJ2-5; 11 nucleotides agree with TRBD1. The CDR3 sequence is 14 residues long. CDR1 and CDR2 (germline): LGHDT, YNNKEL (reference sequence). The V and J ends lost 3 bases and 7 bases, in that order; junction bases with no gene match: 4. The CDR3 protein is CASSQGQGVLTQYF. In DNA form, the CDR3 reads TGTGCCAGCAGCCAGGGACAGGGGGTTTTGACCCAGTACTTC.

This rearrangement joins TRBV4-3 to TRBJ2-6, with D perhaps being TRBD1 or TRBD2 (5 bases each). With 5 bases removed from V and 4 bases from J, the gap between germline ends came to 12 bases. Germline CDR1 LGHNA, CDR2 YSLEER. The CDR3 sequence is 15 residues long. For the CDR3, the DNA is TGCGCCAGCAGCTACGGGGCGGCAGGGGCCAACGTCCTGACTTTC. Its protein product is CASSYGAAGANVLTF.

This clonotype was seen more than once but under ten times. V and J are TRBV7-9 and TRBJ1-2; 7 nucleotides line up with TRBD1. V shed 5 bases and J 9 bases; nucleotides not matched to a gene: 9. Looked up from germline, CDR1 is SEHNR and CDR2 is FQNEAQ (reference sequence). The length of the CDR3 is 13 residues. DNA of the CDR3: TGTGCCAGCAGCAGAGGGGGCGCAGAGAGCTACACCTTC. It yields the protein CASSRGGAESYTF.

The chain links TRBV27 to TRBJ2-7, with 9 bases identical to TRBD2. Germline V gene data show CDR1 as MNHEY and CDR2 as SMNVEV (reference sequence). This CDR3 is built from 16 residues. The V and J ends lost 0 bases and 1 base, in that order; junction bases with no gene match: 4. CDR3 nucleotides: TGTGCCAGCAGTTTATCCCTAGCGGGGCGTTCCTACGAGCAGTACTTC. Amino acids: CASSLSLAGRSYEQYF.

The chain uses TRBV6-1 and TRBJ2-1; weak D call: TRBD2 (6 bases). In germline, CDR1 is MNHNS, CDR2 SASEGT. The V and J ends lost 5 bases and 3 bases respectively, with 14 bases between them. This CDR3 is 15 amino acids long. CDR3 DNA sequence: TGTGCCAGCAGTTCGGATTGGGGGGACTACAATGAGCAGTTCTTC. Residues: CASSSDWGDYNEQFF.

This clonotype was seen repeatedly, ten times or more. CDR3 in amino acids: CASSLRLSWAVYNEQFF. In DNA form, the CDR3 reads TGTGCCAGCAGCTTACGGTTATCTTGGGCGGTGTACAATGAGCAGTTCTTC. The chain employs TRBV7-2 and TRBJ2-1; unclear D gene. The V and J ends lost 2 bases and 4 bases respectively, with 18 bases between them. CDR1 SGHTA and CDR2 FQGNSA come from the germline V gene. The CDR3 sequence is 17 residues long.

Only a few counts were recorded for this clonotype. The genes are TRBV6-6 and TRBJ2-5; the match to TRBD1 covers 8 bases. V was clipped by 2 bases and J by 1 base; unmatched bases: 9. Germline V lookup: CDR1 MNHNY, CDR2 SVGAGI (reference sequence). The CDR3 sequence is 17 residues long. The CDR3 DNA follows: TGTGCCAGCAGTTACCTAAAAGACAGGGGAAGCCAAGAGACCCAGTACTTC. It is translated as CASSYLKDRGSQETQYF.

This clonotype was seen more than once but under ten times. V usage is TRBV20-1 and J usage is TRBJ2-3; the match to TRBD2 covers 12 bases. V was clipped by 4 bases and J by 2 bases; unmatched bases: 7. The germline V gene encodes CDR1 DFQATT and CDR2 SNEGSKA (reference sequence). The CDR3 has 16 amino acids. This chain's CDR3 is CSATVLAGGLTDTQYF. The CDR3 DNA reads as TGCAGTGCTACGGTACTAGCGGGAGGTCTCACAGATACGCAGTATTTT.

The rearrangement joins TRBV7-3 to TRBJ2-7, with TRBD1 identical over 10 bases. The V segment lost 4 bases and the J segment 7 bases; nucleotides outside the gene matches: 10. The length of the CDR3 is 15 residues. The V gene's germline CDR1 is SGHTA and CDR2 FQGTGA. CDR3 DNA sequence: TGTGCCAGCAGCTCAGCGGGACAGGGGACGGGGGAGCAGTACTTC. Translation gives CASSSAGQGTGEQYF.

This clonotype has a handful of counts. The gene calls are TRBV9 and TRBJ1-4, with D unresolved. Between the trimmed V and J ends, which lost 5 bases and 2 bases, there was a span of 10 bases. This CDR3 is 14 amino acids long. The germline V gene encodes CDR1 SGDLS and CDR2 YYNGEE. DNA for the CDR3: TGTGCCAGCAGTCCCGGGATCACTAATGAAAAACTGTTTTTT. It codes for CASSPGITNEKLFF.

This clonotype occurred many times. The chain links TRBV7-2 to TRBJ2-1, with D tentatively TRBD2 (5 bases). From germline, CDR1 is SGHTA and CDR2 FQGNSA. The CDR3 is 14 residues long. V was trimmed by 4 bases and J by 7 bases, leaving 14 bases between them. The CDR3 is CASSSGYEANEQFF. CDR3 nucleotides: TGTGCCAGCAGCTCGGGGTATGAGGCGAATGAGCAGTTCTTC.

This clonotype was counted ten times or more. The V gene is TRBV12-3 or TRBV12-4, the J gene TRBJ1-1; TRBD1 matches at 9 bases. V lost 7 bases, J lost 1 base, and 4 bases stayed unmatched. The CDR3 runs 14 residues. The CDR3 loop reads CASIQGQGNTEAFF. CDR3 in DNA: TGTGCCAGCATCCAGGGACAGGGGAACACTGAAGCTTTCTTT.

This clonotype was observed at least ten times. The V call is TRBV7-9, the J call TRBJ2-1; 9 nucleotides match TRBD1. J gave up 4 bases and V 5 bases, and 3 bases lay outside the gene matches. The CDR3 extends over 14 amino acids. CDR1 and CDR2 from the germline V gene are SEHNR and FQNEAQ (reference sequence). CDR3 in amino acids: CASSRDRVYNEQFF. CDR3 in DNA: TGTGCCAGCAGCAGGGACAGGGTTTACAATGAGCAGTTCTTC.

This clonotype was found a few times. The V and J genes are TRBV28 and TRBJ2-7, with TRBD1 identical over 12 bases. The V and J ends lost 8 bases and 5 bases, in that order; junction bases with no gene match: 10. The CDR3 is 15 residues long. CDR1 is MDHEN, CDR2 SYDVKM, per germline. Here the CDR3 DNA reads TGTGCCAGCGGGATAGCGGGACAGGGGGCTGACGAGCAGTACTTC. This translates into CASGIAGQGADEQYF.

The CDR3 DNA is TGTGCCAGCAGCGTAGATCCGGGGCGAGAGACCCAGTACTTC. Translation: CASSVDPGRETQYF. The chain carries TRBV9 and TRBJ2-5; D may match TRBD1 or TRBD2 (5 bases each). This CDR3 spans 14 amino acids. The germline V gene has CDR1 SGDLS and CDR2 YYNGEE. V was pared by 0 bases and J by 4 bases, with 10 bases between.